The clone carrying this TCR beta chain came up a few times. Its target is not known. The data were obtained in a study of molecular identifiers for immune sequencing clone quantification. The V end was cut by 10 bases, the J end by 3 bases, with 16 bases between. Germline V CDR1 and CDR2: LNHDA, SQIVND (reference sequence). The CDR3 spans 14 residues. Overall study results and limits: Clones carrying above 20 RNA copies accounted for over 97% of effector molecules, under 1% in naive cells.

Isolation of naive CD8 T cells was achieved by sorting on a CD8+CD4-CCR7+CD45RA+ phenotype. TCRdb reanalysed the PCR reads using MiXCR and keeps one entry per CDR3 protein. Of approximately 100,000 distinct CDR3 sequences listed, 36% are singletons. Input material: naive CD8+ T cells from blood, with Jurkat cell RNA spiked in. The subset was: FACS-sorted CD8+CD4-CCR7+CD45RA+ naive T cells. The TCR originated in a human donor in good health. Some libraries in this study had Jurkat cell RNA spiked in. The rearrangement joins TRBV19 to TRBJ1-5; no clear D gene. The CDR3 DNA is TGTGCCACTCCCCAACCGGCAGACAATCAGCCCCAGCATTTT. This codes for CATPQPADNQPQHF.